These T cell receptor beta chains were read from a single sample in a study of blood T cell repertoires in COVID-19. Some clones are missing from TCRdb's copy, which holds only in-frame ones; the method was immunoSEQ multiplex PCR. The sample lists 310,000 or so clones, around 89% occurring once. The sequenced material came from PBMCs or T cells enriched from blood (not recorded which). The receptors stem from a woman younger than 30 with acute COVID-19. Each CDR3 is given with its conserved first and last residue. Each record gives: V gene, clone size, D gene, J gene, CDR3 DNA, CDR3 protein. D genes are given only for firm matches. Some rows mark clone size as missing; the rest say once, few, many or name a class of expanded clone.

v_gene: TRBV6-5; abundance: .; d_gene: .; j_gene: TRBJ1-1; CDR3nt: TGTGCCAGCACCAGGACAGTCGATGAAGCTTTCTTT; CDR3aa: CASTRTVDEAFF
v_gene: TRBV19; abundance: .; d_gene: TRBD1; j_gene: TRBJ1-5; CDR3nt: TGTGCCAGTAGTATCATTCCCCGGCAGGGGGCATATCAGCCCCAGCATTTT; CDR3aa: CASSIIPRQGAYQPQHF
v_gene: TRBV30; abundance: .; d_gene: TRBD2; j_gene: TRBJ2-5; CDR3nt: TGTGCCTGGAGAGCCGGACTAGCGGGAGGTCCAGAGACCCAGTACTTC; CDR3aa: CAWRAGLAGGPETQYF
v_gene: TRBV27; abundance: .; d_gene: .; j_gene: TRBJ2-3; CDR3nt: TGTGCCAGCAGTTGGGAGACAGGAGGAGATACGCAGTATTTT; CDR3aa: CASSWETGGDTQYF
v_gene: TRBV15; abundance: .; d_gene: TRBD2; j_gene: TRBJ2-7; CDR3nt: TGTGCCACCAGCAGGCTCGCGAGCGGGAGGGCCTACGAGCAGTACTTC; CDR3aa: CATSRLASGRAYEQYF
v_gene: TRBV3-1/TRBV3-2; abundance: once; d_gene: .; j_gene: TRBJ2-5; CDR3nt: TGTGCCAGCAGCTCTCCCCCAGTCCAAGAGACCCAGTACTTC; CDR3aa: CASSSPPVQETQYF
v_gene: TRBV18; abundance: .; d_gene: .; j_gene: TRBJ1-1; CDR3nt: TGTGCCAGCTCACCACCCGGGGGGACTGAAGCTTTCTTT; CDR3aa: CASSPPGGTEAFF
v_gene: TRBV27; abundance: .; d_gene: .; j_gene: TRBJ1-2; CDR3nt: TGTGCCAGCAGCTCCGGGACTGCTTATGGCTACACCTTC; CDR3aa: CASSSGTAYGYTF
v_gene: TRBV27; abundance: .; d_gene: TRBD1; j_gene: TRBJ2-6; CDR3nt: TGTGCCAGCAGTTTATTAGGACAGGGCCATTTGAGGGCCAACGTCCTGACTTTC; CDR3aa: CASSLLGQGHLRANVLTF
v_gene: TRBV4-1; abundance: .; d_gene: TRBD1; j_gene: TRBJ1-5; CDR3nt: TGCGCCAGCAGCGAAAACAGGGGGGTTCAGCCCCAGCATTTT; CDR3aa: CASSENRGVQPQHF
v_gene: TRBV4-3; abundance: .; d_gene: TRBD1; j_gene: TRBJ1-2; CDR3nt: TGCGCCAGCAGCCAAGTTATAGGGGGCCGAGATGGCTACACCTTC; CDR3aa: CASSQVIGGRDGYTF
v_gene: TRBV7-9; abundance: .; d_gene: TRBD2; j_gene: TRBJ2-1; CDR3nt: TGTGCCAGCAGCCAAAGCGGGAGCTCCTACAATGAGCAGTTCTTC; CDR3aa: CASSQSGSSYNEQFF
v_gene: TRBV29-1; abundance: .; d_gene: .; j_gene: TRBJ1-2; CDR3nt: TGCAGCGTTGTTACATCCAGCGGGGGCGTGATTCAGGAAAATGGCTACACCTTC; CDR3aa: CSVVTSSGGVIQENGYTF
v_gene: TRBV27; abundance: .; d_gene: TRBD2; j_gene: TRBJ2-3; CDR3nt: TGTGCCAGCAGTTGGGTCTCCGGGACTAGCGGCCTTAGCACAGATACGCAGTATTTT; CDR3aa: CASSWVSGTSGLSTDTQYF
v_gene: TRBV24-1; abundance: .; d_gene: .; j_gene: TRBJ2-2; CDR3nt: TGTGCCACCAGTGATTTTTTAGGGGTAACGAACACCGGGGAGCTGTTTTTT; CDR3aa: CATSDFLGVTNTGELFF
v_gene: TRBV4-3; abundance: .; d_gene: .; j_gene: TRBJ1-2; CDR3nt: TGCGCCAGCAGCCAAGATCGGACATTCCTTTCTAACTATGGCTACACCTTC; CDR3aa: CASSQDRTFLSNYGYTF
v_gene: TRBV7-6; abundance: .; d_gene: .; j_gene: TRBJ2-1; CDR3nt: TGTGCCAGCAGCTTAGTAGTCCAGGGAGAGCAGTTCTTC; CDR3aa: CASSLVVQGEQFF
v_gene: TRBV30; abundance: once; d_gene: TRBD2; j_gene: TRBJ2-5; CDR3nt: TGTGCCTGGAGGCCCAGCGGGGAAGAGACCCAGTACTTC; CDR3aa: CAWRPSGEETQYF
v_gene: TRBV27; abundance: few; d_gene: TRBD1; j_gene: TRBJ2-7; CDR3nt: TGTGCCAGCAGTGCACGGGACAGTGTCTACGAGCAGTACTTC; CDR3aa: CASSARDSVYEQYF
v_gene: TRBV30; abundance: .; d_gene: .; j_gene: TRBJ1-5; CDR3nt: TGTGCCTGGAGTCGGGGGGGTCAGCCCCAGCATTTT; CDR3aa: CAWSRGGQPQHF
v_gene: TRBV28; abundance: .; d_gene: .; j_gene: TRBJ2-7; CDR3nt: TGTGCCAGCAGTTTACGGGGGTACGAGCAGTACTTC; CDR3aa: CASSLRGYEQYF
v_gene: TRBV25-1; abundance: .; d_gene: .; j_gene: TRBJ2-1; CDR3nt: TGTGCCAGCACCCTCCATGGGGGCCCTAGCAATGAGCAGTTCTTC; CDR3aa: CASTLHGGPSNEQFF
v_gene: TRBV5-6; abundance: .; d_gene: TRBD2; j_gene: TRBJ2-3; CDR3nt: TGTGCCAGCAGCAGCCGACTAGCGGGAGGGCTCACAGATACGCAGTATTTT; CDR3aa: CASSSRLAGGLTDTQYF
v_gene: TRBV27; abundance: .; d_gene: TRBD1; j_gene: TRBJ1-2; CDR3nt: TGTGCCAGCAGTACCCAGGGGGACGCATATGGTGGCTACACCTTC; CDR3aa: CASSTQGDAYGGYTF
v_gene: TRBV7-2; abundance: .; d_gene: TRBD1; j_gene: TRBJ2-7; CDR3nt: TGTGCCAGCAGCCCCCGGACAGGGGGCTGGAACGAGCAGTACTTC; CDR3aa: CASSPRTGGWNEQYF
v_gene: TRBV7-2; abundance: .; d_gene: .; j_gene: TRBJ2-3; CDR3nt: TGTGCCAGCAGCTTAGCGCCTATGATAACAGATACGCAGTATTTT; CDR3aa: CASSLAPMITDTQYF
v_gene: TRBV5-4; abundance: .; d_gene: .; j_gene: TRBJ2-7; CDR3nt: TGTGCCAGCAGTTTGACGAGCGATCTCTCCTACGAGCAGTACTTC; CDR3aa: CASSLTSDLSYEQYF
v_gene: TRBV9; abundance: .; d_gene: .; j_gene: TRBJ1-1; CDR3nt: TGTGCCAGCAGCCCCCGGGGGAACACTGAAGCTTTCTTT; CDR3aa: CASSPRGNTEAFF
v_gene: TRBV4-3; abundance: .; d_gene: TRBD1; j_gene: TRBJ1-5; CDR3nt: TGCGCCAGCAGCCAAGGTTGGACAGGGGATCAGCCCCAGCATTTT; CDR3aa: CASSQGWTGDQPQHF
v_gene: TRBV11-2; abundance: .; d_gene: TRBD1; j_gene: TRBJ2-7; CDR3nt: TGTGCCAGCAGGTCACCCCGGGACAGGACATCCTACGAGCAGTACTTC; CDR3aa: CASRSPRDRTSYEQYF
v_gene: TRBV27; abundance: once; d_gene: TRBD1; j_gene: TRBJ1-5; CDR3nt: TGTGCCAGCAGGGAAGACAGGGGTGGCAATCAGCCCCAGCATTTT; CDR3aa: CASREDRGGNQPQHF
v_gene: TRBV5-5; abundance: .; d_gene: .; j_gene: TRBJ2-7; CDR3nt: TGTGCCAGCAGCTTGGAATGGGGAGGCGAGCAGTACTTC; CDR3aa: CASSLEWGGEQYF
v_gene: TRBV27; abundance: .; d_gene: TRBD2; j_gene: TRBJ2-7; CDR3nt: TGTGCCAGCAGTTTATTGCGGGAGAGTCCTACGAAGCAGTACTTC; CDR3aa: CASSLLRESPTKQYF
v_gene: TRBV6-5; abundance: .; d_gene: .; j_gene: TRBJ1-1; CDR3nt: TGTGCCAGCAGTCCCACCCGGGTAACCAACACTGAAGCTTTCTTT; CDR3aa: CASSPTRVTNTEAFF
v_gene: TRBV6-5; abundance: .; d_gene: .; j_gene: TRBJ1-1; CDR3nt: TGTGCCAGCAGGCATGCGGTAACTGAAGCTTTCTTT; CDR3aa: CASRHAVTEAFF
v_gene: TRBV3-1/TRBV3-2; abundance: .; d_gene: .; j_gene: TRBJ2-7; CDR3nt: TGTGCCAGCAGCAACAACATATGGCCCTACGAGCAGTACTTC; CDR3aa: CASSNNIWPYEQYF
v_gene: TRBV12-1; abundance: .; d_gene: .; j_gene: TRBJ2-5; CDR3nt: TGTGCCAGCAGACCACCCCCGGACTGGGGGGTACAAGAGACCCAGTACTTC; CDR3aa: CASRPPPDWGVQETQYF
v_gene: TRBV3-1/TRBV3-2; abundance: .; d_gene: .; j_gene: TRBJ2-5; CDR3nt: TGTGCCAGCAGCCATCAACTCCGGGACTTTCAAGAGACCCAGTACTTC; CDR3aa: CASSHQLRDFQETQYF
v_gene: TRBV6-5; abundance: .; d_gene: TRBD2; j_gene: TRBJ2-3; CDR3nt: TGTGCCAGCAGCGGGACTAGCGTGCGGACAGATACGCAGTATTTT; CDR3aa: CASSGTSVRTDTQYF
v_gene: TRBV4-3; abundance: once; d_gene: .; j_gene: TRBJ1-5; CDR3nt: TGCGCCAGCAGCCAAGATCTGTTTGGGGGAGGTCAGCCCCAGCATTTT; CDR3aa: CASSQDLFGGGQPQHF
v_gene: TRBV18; abundance: .; d_gene: .; j_gene: TRBJ2-2; CDR3nt: TGTGCCAGCTCACCACCGGTTCGGACTGTAATTGGGGAGCTGTTTTTT; CDR3aa: CASSPPVRTVIGELFF
v_gene: TRBV19; abundance: .; d_gene: TRBD2; j_gene: TRBJ2-1; CDR3nt: TGTGCCAGCCTCAACCCCGGGGGGGGCGGTGAGCAGTTCTTC; CDR3aa: CASLNPGGGGEQFF
v_gene: TRBV7-8; abundance: .; d_gene: .; j_gene: TRBJ2-1; CDR3nt: TGTGCCAGCAGCTTAGCGTTGAGACTAGGAATAGGTTACAATGAGCAGTTCTTC; CDR3aa: CASSLALRLGIGYNEQFF
v_gene: TRBV6-5; abundance: once; d_gene: .; j_gene: TRBJ1-2; CDR3nt: TGTGCCAGCAGCCCGGTCCCGGGTTCCTATGGCTACACCTTC; CDR3aa: CASSPVPGSYGYTF
v_gene: TRBV7-9; abundance: few; d_gene: .; j_gene: TRBJ1-3; CDR3nt: TGTGCCAGCAGCGGGGGGACCGCGCTCTCTGGAAACACCATATATTTT; CDR3aa: CASSGGTALSGNTIYF
v_gene: TRBV3-1/TRBV3-2; abundance: .; d_gene: TRBD2; j_gene: TRBJ2-1; CDR3nt: TGTGCCAGCAACCACGCCGGGACTAGCGGAGGAAATGAGCAGTTCTTC; CDR3aa: CASNHAGTSGGNEQFF
v_gene: TRBV6-5; abundance: .; d_gene: TRBD1; j_gene: TRBJ2-7; CDR3nt: TGTGCCAGCAGTTACTCGGACAGGGGATCGGACGAGCAGTACTTC; CDR3aa: CASSYSDRGSDEQYF
v_gene: TRBV5-6; abundance: .; d_gene: TRBD2; j_gene: TRBJ2-7; CDR3nt: TGTGCCAGCAGCTTGCGCGGGACTAGCGGGAGCCGGCCGGAGCAGTACTTC; CDR3aa: CASSLRGTSGSRPEQYF
v_gene: TRBV29-1; abundance: .; d_gene: .; j_gene: TRBJ2-7; CDR3nt: TGCAGCGTTGAAGGTGGGAGTAGGTACGAGCAGTACTTC; CDR3aa: CSVEGGSRYEQYF
v_gene: TRBV14; abundance: .; d_gene: .; j_gene: TRBJ1-2; CDR3nt: TGTGCCAGCAGCCAAGCAGGGGTCTATGGCTACACCTTC; CDR3aa: CASSQAGVYGYTF